These T cell receptor beta chains were read from a single sample in a study of blood T cell repertoires in COVID-19. Clones were sequenced by immunoSEQ multiplex PCR, and TCRdb holds only the in-frame ones, with some missing. The sample has a few hundred thousand clones, about 88% seen once. Sequenced sample: peripheral blood. Every receptor here comes from a woman in her forties who had recovered from COVID-19. Both conserved end residues are part of each CDR3. A D gene is named only where the DNA matches it firmly. A clone size is listed for some rows: how often the clone was seen (once, few, many), or a class if it is expanded.

>TRBJ2-3|TRBV30|once|NA
CAWSVVSTDTQYF
TGTGCCTGGAGTGTTGTTTCTACGGATACGCAGTATTTT
>TRBJ2-4|TRBV5-1|NA|NA
CASSSSTSVNIQYF
TGCGCCAGCAGCTCCTCGACTAGTGTGAACATTCAGTACTTC
>TRBJ2-1|TRBV4-3|NA|NA
CASSQDWSEGARQFF
TGCGCCAGCAGCCAAGATTGGTCAGAAGGGGCTAGGCAGTTCTTC
>TRBJ2-1|TRBV28|NA|NA
CASSLAEYNEQFF
TGTGCCAGCAGTTTAGCGGAGTACAATGAGCAGTTCTTC
>TRBJ1-5|TRBV10-3|NA|NA
CAISGTDQPQHF
TGTGCCATCAGTGGTACTGATCAGCCCCAGCATTTT
>TRBJ2-3|TRBV7-2|once|TRBD1
CASSSGTGVDTQYF
TGTGCCAGCAGCTCGGGGACAGGGGTAGATACGCAGTATTTT
>TRBJ2-3|TRBV29-1|NA|NA
CSVEGGLNTDTQYF
TGCAGCGTTGAAGGGGGGCTGAACACAGATACGCAGTATTTT
>TRBJ2-1|TRBV29-1|NA|TRBD1
CSVTGALSSYNEQFF
TGCAGCGTGACAGGGGCCCTGAGCTCCTACAATGAGCAGTTCTTC
>TRBJ1-1|TRBV9|NA|NA
CASSRVNTEAFF
TGTGCCAGCAGTCGGGTGAACACTGAAGCTTTCTTT
>TRBJ2-3|TRBV19|once|NA
CASSLVATDTQYF
TGTGCCAGTAGTTTAGTAGCGACAGATACGCAGTATTTT
>TRBJ2-2|TRBV3-1/TRBV3-2|once|TRBD1
CASSHPTGGIDTGELFF
TGTGCCAGCAGCCACCCTACAGGGGGCATTGATACCGGGGAGCTGTTTTTT
>TRBJ2-3|TRBV13|NA|NA
CASSLGRRGRSTDTQYF
TGTGCCAGCAGCTTAGGCCGAAGGGGCCGTAGCACAGATACGCAGTATTTT
>TRBJ2-1|TRBV12-3/TRBV12-4|NA|NA
CASNRNYNEQFF
TGTGCCAGCAACAGAAACTACAATGAGCAGTTCTTC
>TRBJ2-2|TRBV11-3|NA|NA
CASSTRQGGGTGELFF
TGTGCCAGCAGCACCCGTCAGGGGGGCGGCACCGGGGAGCTGTTTTTT
>TRBJ2-3|TRBV5-4|once|NA
CASSLGTSTDTQYF
TGTGCCAGCAGCCTAGGGACTAGCACAGATACGCAGTATTTT
>TRBJ2-3|TRBV19|NA|NA
CASSISDTQYF
TGTGCCAGTAGTATAAGCGATACGCAGTATTTT
>TRBJ2-1|TRBV4-2|NA|TRBD2
CASSQPGLAGEQFF
TGTGCCAGCAGCCAGCCGGGACTAGCGGGTGAGCAGTTCTTC
>TRBJ2-7|TRBV7-2|NA|TRBD2
CASSVRAGGLTYEQYF
TGTGCCAGCAGCGTGAGGGCGGGGGGATTAACCTACGAGCAGTACTTC
>TRBJ2-5|TRBV28|NA|TRBD2
CASRQGLAGIKTQYF
TGTGCCAGCAGACAGGGACTAGCGGGGATAAAGACCCAGTACTTC
>TRBJ1-4|TRBV19|NA|NA
CASRREKLFF
TGTGCCAGTAGGCGCGAAAAACTGTTTTTT
>TRBJ1-1|TRBV6-5|NA|NA
CASSYLGGNTEAFF
TGTGCCAGCAGTTACCTAGGGGGGAACACTGAAGCTTTCTTT
>TRBJ2-7|TRBV5-6|NA|TRBD1
CASSLWTGGEQYF
TGTGCCAGCAGCTTGTGGACAGGGGGCGAGCAGTACTTC
>TRBJ1-1|TRBV5-1|NA|NA
CASSAYSGSNTEAFF
TGCGCCAGCAGCGCTTACTCCGGGAGCAACACTGAAGCTTTCTTT
>TRBJ2-2|TRBV6-2/TRBV6-3|NA|NA
CASSYPRGATGELFF
TGTGCCAGCAGTTACCCCCGGGGAGCTACCGGGGAGCTGTTTTTT
>TRBJ2-3|TRBV7-9|NA|TRBD1
CASSLLQGGSDTQYF
TGTGCCAGCAGCTTGCTACAGGGGGGATCAGATACGCAGTATTTT
>TRBJ1-1|TRBV18|once|NA
CASSLKGGTTEAFF
TGTGCCAGCTCACTGAAGGGGGGGACCACTGAAGCTTTCTTT
>TRBJ2-3|TRBV19|NA|TRBD2
CASSGRAGGFTDTQYF
TGTGCCAGTAGTGGCCGAGCGGGGGGGTTCACAGATACGCAGTATTTT
>TRBJ1-2|TRBV18|NA|NA
CASSGEGNYGYTF
TGTGCCAGCTCTGGGGAGGGGAACTATGGCTACACCTTC
>TRBJ1-2|TRBV2|NA|TRBD1
CASRDRAGGGYGYTF
TGTGCCAGCAGGGACCGCGCAGGGGGTGGCTATGGCTACACCTTC
>TRBJ2-6|TRBV15|NA|NA
CATSISGPGANVLTF
TGTGCCACCAGCATATCAGGTCCCGGGGCCAACGTCCTGACTTTC
>TRBJ1-6|TRBV7-3|NA|NA
CASSRGGSSYNSPLHF
TGTGCCAGCAGCCGAGGCGGGAGCTCCTATAATTCACCCCTCCACTTT
>TRBJ1-1|TRBV5-6|NA|NA
CASSHDSLEAFF
TGTGCCAGCAGCCATGACAGCCTTGAAGCTTTCTTT
>TRBJ1-3|TRBV12-5|NA|NA
CASGLLLDTIYF
TGTGCTAGTGGTTTACTCTTGGACACCATATATTTT
>TRBJ2-7|TRBV6-5|NA|TRBD2
CASSPIKAGGNEQYF
TGTGCCAGCAGTCCAATCAAAGCGGGGGGGAACGAGCAGTACTTC
>TRBJ1-1|TRBV7-9|once|NA
CASSLSPEAFF
TGTGCCAGCAGCTTGAGCCCTGAAGCTTTCTTT
>TRBJ1-2|TRBV21-1|NA|NA
CASKGRCRTF
TGTGCCAGCAAAGGGAGGTGTCGCACCTTC
>TRBJ1-2|TRBV4-1|few|NA
CASSHSPGGRGYTF
TGCGCCAGCAGCCATTCCCCGGGGGGCCGCGGCTACACCTTC
>TRBJ1-1|TRBV7-3|NA|NA
CASSSDTAGRTEAFF
TGTGCCAGCAGCTCCGACACTGCCGGGAGGACTGAAGCTTTCTTT
>TRBJ2-5|TRBV3-1/TRBV3-2|NA|NA
CASSQGPGWEDF
TGTGCCAGCAGCCAAGGTCCGGGATGGGAGGACTTC
>TRBJ1-1|TRBV3-1/TRBV3-2|few|TRBD1
CASSPGQGTEAFF
TGTGCCAGCAGCCCGGGACAGGGGACTGAAGCTTTCTTT
>TRBJ2-3|TRBV15|NA|TRBD2
CATSSGTSGRARPRSTQYF
TGTGCCACCAGCAGTGGGACTAGCGGGAGGGCACGACCGAGGAGTACGCAGTATTTT
>TRBJ2-5|TRBV5-1|NA|NA
CASSRWPREEETQYF
TGCGCCAGCAGCCGCTGGCCCAGAGAGGAGGAGACCCAGTACTTC
>TRBJ1-5|TRBV6-2/TRBV6-3|NA|NA
CASSSPWAGHRINSNQPQHF
TGTGCCAGCAGTTCTCCCTGGGCTGGACACCGGATTAATAGCAATCAGCCCCAGCATTTT
>TRBJ2-2|TRBV5-5|NA|TRBD2
CASSLFAGGITGELFF
TGTGCCAGCAGCTTGTTCGCGGGGGGCATCACCGGGGAGCTGTTTTTT
>TRBJ2-2|TRBV4-1|NA|NA
CASSQETVLTGELFF
TGCGCCAGCAGCCAAGAGACAGTCCTCACCGGGGAGCTGTTTTTT
>TRBJ2-2|TRBV10-1|NA|NA
CASSQGRGGELFF
TGCGCCAGCAGTCAGGGTCGCGGCGGGGAGCTGTTTTTT
>TRBJ2-6|TRBV6-1|NA|TRBD1
CASSAPAGGYWANVLTF
TGTGCCAGCAGTGCCCCTGCAGGGGGTTATTGGGCCAACGTCCTGACTTTC
>TRBJ2-5|TRBV28|NA|TRBD2
CASSAGTSGVSETQYF
TGTGCCAGCAGTGCCGGGACTAGCGGGGTTTCAGAGACCCAGTACTTC
>TRBJ2-2|TRBV10-3|NA|NA
CASWDTQNTGELFF
TGTGCCAGCTGGGACACCCAGAACACCGGGGAGCTGTTTTTT
>TRBJ2-5|TRBV5-1|NA|TRBD2
CASSLAIAGGQETQYF
TGCGCCAGCAGCTTGGCGATAGCGGGGGGTCAAGAGACCCAGTACTTC
>TRBJ2-1|TRBV27|NA|TRBD1
CASSWDRNNEQFF
TGTGCCAGCAGTTGGGACAGGAACAATGAGCAGTTCTTC
>TRBJ2-5|TRBV24-1|NA|NA
CATSDPTGTQYF
TGTGCCACCAGTGATCCGACAGGGACCCAGTACTTC
>TRBJ1-3|TRBV9|NA|NA
CASSVDPGGTGNTIYF
TGTGCCAGCAGCGTAGACCCCGGAGGAACTGGAAACACCATATATTTT
>TRBJ1-6|TRBV3-1/TRBV3-2|once|NA
CASSHSSPSYNSPLHF
TGTGCCAGCAGCCATTCCAGTCCCTCCTATAATTCACCCCTCCACTTT